These 26 T cell receptor beta chains were all obtained from the same sample, sequenced in a study of naive and memory T cell subsets. Both TRBC1 and TRBC2 were covered by a beta constant-region primer of two equimolar oligonucleotides. Each CDR3 protein is one row after TCRdb ran MiXCR on the UMI-ligation and nested PCR reads. The table lists approximately 140,000 distinct CDR3 sequences, over 15% of them singletons. Sequencing input: naive CD4+ T cells from blood. All receptors derive from a human donor in good health.

This rearrangement joins TRBV5-1 to TRBJ2-1; 9 bases match TRBD1. This CDR3 comprises 13 residues. After removal of 0 bases from V and 15 bases from J, the junction contained 7 bases not matched to a gene. CDR1 is SGHRS, CDR2 YFSETQ, per germline. In nucleotides, the CDR3 is TGCGCCAGCAGCTTGGAATCCGGGACAGGGCTGTTCTTC. Translated, it gives CASSLESGTGLFF.

J is TRBJ2-2 and V is TRBV5-4, with D possibly TRBD1 on 6 matching bases. V lost 3 bases to trimming and J lost 4 bases, with 10 bases between them. The CDR3 runs 14 residues. Germline assignment: CDR1 SGHNT and CDR2 YYREEE (reference sequence). The CDR3: CASSSQGVTGELFF. The CDR3, as DNA: TGTGCCAGCAGCTCACAGGGTGTCACCGGGGAGCTGTTTTTT. Using reference TRBV5-4 and TRBJ2-2 for the parts outside the CDR3, the full variable domain is ETGVTQSPTHLIKTRGQQVTLRCSSQSGHNTVSWYQQALGQGPQFIFQYYREEENGRGNFPPRFSGLQFPNYSSELNVNALELDDSALYLCASSSQGVTGELFFGEGSRLTVL.

The chain links TRBV2 to TRBJ1-6, with D uncertain. CDR1 and CDR2 (germline): SNHLY, FYNNEI. The CDR3 is made up of 13 amino acids. The V gene lost 6 bases and the J gene lost 7 bases, with 10 bases spanning the gap. The CDR3 region has the DNA TGTGCCAGCAGGGGCCTTAGAAATTCACCCCTCCACTTT. It codes for CASRGLRNSPLHF. The full variable domain, in which reference TRBV2 and TRBJ1-6 provide the parts outside the CDR3, is EPEVTQTPSHQVTQMGQEVILRCVPISNHLYFYWYRQILGQKVEFLVSFYNNEISEKSEIFDDQFSVERPDGSNFTLKIRSTKLEDSAMYFCASRGLRNSPLHFGNGTRLTVT.

This rearrangement joins TRBV6-5 to TRBJ1-1; D is unresolved. Trimming left V 6 bases short and J 0 bases short, with 11 bases between. The germline V gene has CDR1 MNHEY and CDR2 SVGAGI. The CDR3 is 14 amino acids. Written as DNA, the CDR3 is TGTGCCAGCAGAGGCAGACGAGTGAACACTGAAGCTTTCTTT. This gives the protein CASRGRRVNTEAFF.

This clonotype was counted a few times. The rearrangement links TRBV3-1 to TRBJ1-2; 11 bases line up with TRBD1. Germline CDR1 is LGHDT and CDR2 is YNNKEL (reference sequence). With V trimmed by 1 base and J by 7 bases, 5 bases remained unmatched. This CDR3 has 15 residues. The CDR3 sequence: CASSQVDRGLGGYTF. The CDR3 DNA is TGTGCCAGCAGCCAAGTGGACAGGGGGCTCGGTGGCTACACCTTC. Together with reference TRBV3-1 and TRBJ1-2, the CDR3 gives the full variable domain: DTAVSQTPKYLVTQMGNDKSIKCEQNLGHDTMYWYKQDSKKFLKIMFSYNNKELIINETVPNRFSPKSPDKAHLNLHINSLELGDSAVYFCASSQVDRGLGGYTFGSGTRLTVV.

The chain links TRBV6-2 or TRBV6-3 to TRBJ2-1, with D hard to call. CDR1 MNHEY and CDR2 SVGEGT come from the germline V gene. This CDR3 comprises 11 residues. The V end lost 3 bases, the J end lost 8 bases, and 5 bases lay between the germline ends. The CDR3 here is CASSYFYEQFF. In DNA, the CDR3 is TGTGCCAGCAGTTATTTTTATGAGCAGTTCTTC.

This clonotype has only a few counts. The chain employs TRBV5-1 and TRBJ2-5; the D gene is possibly TRBD1 (6 bases). V was pared by 4 bases and J by 2 bases, with 12 bases between. The CDR3 totals 14 residues. The germline gives CDR1 SGHRS, CDR2 YFSETQ. CDR3 nucleotides: TGCGCCAGCAGCCCGGCGGACAGACAAGAGACCCAGTACTTC. Protein: CASSPADRQETQYF.

This clonotype has just a few counts. The V and J genes are TRBV7-2 and TRBJ2-1, with 10 bases lining up with TRBD1. The length of the CDR3 is 15 residues. Per the germline V gene, CDR1 is SGHTA and CDR2 is FQGNSA. V lost 5 bases and J lost 6; bases outside the gene matches: 7. The CDR3 DNA is TGTGCCAGCAGCCTTGGGACAGGGGCCGTCAATGAGCAGTTCTTC. Encoded protein: CASSLGTGAVNEQFF.

The chain has TRBV5-1 and TRBJ2-1, with D hard to call. Germline V gene sequence: CDR1 SGHRS, CDR2 YFSETQ. Between the trimmed V and J ends, which lost 0 bases and 10 bases, there was a span of 11 bases. This CDR3 region has 13 residues. This chain's CDR3 is CASSLELRGEQFF. The CDR3 bases are TGCGCCAGCAGCTTGGAACTGCGCGGCGAGCAGTTCTTC.

Only a few counts were recorded for this clonotype. The chain combines TRBV6-1 with TRBJ1-5; D unclear. The V and J ends lost 4 bases and 3 bases respectively, with 13 bases between them. CDR1 is MNHNS and CDR2 is SASEGT in the germline V gene. There are 15 residues in the CDR3. DNA for the CDR3: TGTGCCAGCAGTGGATACCGGGCTAACAATCAGCCCCAGCATTTT. This translates into CASSGYRANNQPQHF.

This clonotype was counted between two and nine times. The rearrangement uses TRBV2 and TRBJ2-5, with 7 bases lining up with TRBD2. The V segment lost 6 bases and the J segment 3 bases; nucleotides outside the gene matches: 4. Looked up from germline, CDR1 is SNHLY and CDR2 is FYNNEI. CDR3 size: 13 residues. CDR3 in DNA: TGTGCCAGCAGGTCCGGGACTAAAGAGACCCAGTACTTC. Encoded protein: CASRSGTKETQYF.

This chain links TRBV12-3 or TRBV12-4 with TRBJ2-1, with D perhaps matching TRBD1 (6 bases). CDR3 length equals 19 residues. Trimming stripped 2 bases from V and 8 bases from J, with 28 bases between. The CDR3 DNA reads TGTGCCAGCAGTTTACCTCCCAGGGGTCTAGTTGAGACAACGGATGAGCAGTTCTTC. Its protein product is CASSLPPRGLVETTDEQFF.

The V call is TRBV10-3, the J call TRBJ2-3; 10 bases align to TRBD2. The junction had 11 bases not matched to a gene; V was cut back by 0 bases and J by 5 bases. The germline V gene has CDR1 ENHRY and CDR2 SYGVKD. The CDR3 contains 18 residues. The CDR3, as DNA: TGTGCCATCAGTGAGTCGACCGGCCTAGCGGGAGTGAAAGATACGCAGTATTTT. Protein: CAISESTGLAGVKDTQYF.

The chain couples TRBV20-1 to TRBJ1-2; a weak D match, TRBD1 (6 bases). The germline gives CDR1 DFQATT, CDR2 SNEGSKA (reference sequence). CDR3 length: 14 residues. V was cut by 0 bases and J by 8 bases, with 16 bases left in between. The CDR3 is CSARDRGRVTGYTF. CDR3 sequence (DNA): TGCAGTGCTAGAGATCGGGGGCGTGTAACGGGCTACACCTTC.

This clonotype was detected ten times or more. This chain connects TRBV10-3 to TRBJ2-7; maybe TRBD1 (5 bases). The germline V gene encodes CDR1 ENHRY and CDR2 SYGVKD. The ends were cut back, 0 bases at V and 0 bases at J, with 6 bases in the middle. There are 14 residues in the CDR3. This chain's CDR3 is CAISESGPSYEQYF. Written as DNA, the CDR3 is TGTGCCATCAGTGAGTCGGGGCCCTCCTACGAGCAGTACTTC.

The J gene is TRBJ2-1, the V gene TRBV20-1, with 12 bases aligning to TRBD2. This CDR3 comprises 13 residues. The germline gives CDR1 DFQATT, CDR2 SNEGSKA (reference sequence). Trimming took 3 bases from V and 10 from J; bases not matched to a gene: 4. CDR3 nucleotide sequence: TGCAGTGCTAGGGCTAGCGGGAGGGGAGAGCAGTTCTTC. It translates to CSARASGRGEQFF.

This chain connects TRBV5-5 to TRBJ1-2, with no clear D. The ends were cut back, 4 bases at V and 5 bases at J, with 12 bases in the middle. The germline gives CDR1 SGHKS, CDR2 YYEKEE (reference sequence). The CDR3 is 13 residues long. The CDR3 coding sequence is TGTGCCAGCAGCACGTGGACGGCGTATGGCTACACCTTC. This encodes CASSTWTAYGYTF.

The rearrangement uses TRBV7-9 and TRBJ2-2; D might be TRBD1 or TRBD2, each matching 5 bases. The CDR3 length is 14 residues. Trimming shortened V by 3 bases and J by 5 bases, and 10 bases separated the two germline ends. The germline gives CDR1 SEHNR, CDR2 FQNEAQ (reference sequence). The CDR3 loop reads CASSFRGTTGELFF. The DNA of the CDR3 is TGTGCCAGCAGCTTCCGGGGCACAACCGGGGAGCTGTTTTTT.

The gene calls are TRBV28 and TRBJ2-7; 7 nucleotides agree with TRBD2. The CDR3 is 14 residues long. Germline lookup yields CDR1 MDHEN and CDR2 SYDVKM. V was clipped by 5 bases and J by 4 bases; unmatched bases: 8. DNA for the CDR3: TGTGCCAGCAGTCCCCCCGGGAGGACTTACGAGCAGTACTTC. Amino acids: CASSPPGRTYEQYF.

This clonotype was seen repeatedly, ten times or more. CDR3 DNA sequence: TGTGCCAGCAGCTCCCGGACGGCGAACACCGGGGAGCTGTTTTTT. Its translation is CASSSRTANTGELFF. V is TRBV7-9 and J is TRBJ2-2; no reliable D call. CDR1 SEHNR and CDR2 FQNEAQ come from the germline V gene (reference sequence). V lost 4 bases to trimming and J lost 0 bases, with 9 bases between them. The CDR3 has 15 amino acids.

In its sample, this clonotype was seen a few times. This chain connects TRBV6-6 to TRBJ2-4; D is uncertain. Germline CDR1 MNHNY, CDR2 SVGAGI (reference sequence). Trimming shortened V by 5 bases and J by 0 bases, and 5 bases separated the two germline ends. CDR3 size: 13 residues. CDR3 DNA: TGTGCCAGCAGTCAGAAAGCCAAAAACATTCAGTACTTC. This codes for CASSQKAKNIQYF.

The count of this clonotype is one. DNA of the CDR3: TGTGCCAGCAGCCAAGAAAGGACAGGGATATCTGGGGCCAACGTCCTGACTTTC. Translation gives CASSQERTGISGANVLTF. This sequence joins TRBV4-2 and TRBJ2-6; 8 positions match TRBD1. The J segment lost 1 base and the V segment lost 0 bases, leaving 5 bases of the junction unmatched. Germline V CDR1 and CDR2: LGHNA, YNFKEQ. The CDR3 spans 18 residues.

This rearrangement joins TRBV10-3 to TRBJ2-3, with 11 bases matching TRBD2. CDR1 is ENHRY, CDR2 SYGVKD, per germline. V was clipped by 10 bases and J by 4 bases; unmatched bases: 7. The CDR3 runs 14 residues. The CDR3 nucleotides are TGTGCCACCGATAGCGGGAGGGCGGCAGATACGCAGTATTTT. Translating it yields CATDSGRAADTQYF.

The chain joins TRBV12-3 or TRBV12-4 to TRBJ2-3; 8 positions match TRBD1. J lost 1 base, V lost 5 bases, and 5 bases had no gene match. The CDR3 totals 15 residues. CDR3 residues: CASSPPGQGTDTQYF. The CDR3 DNA is TGTGCCAGCAGTCCCCCGGGACAGGGCACAGATACGCAGTATTTT.

The table lists this clonotype with a few counts. CDR3 sequence reads: CASRPTSGSRSDTQYF. DNA of the CDR3: TGTGCCAGCAGACCAACTAGCGGGAGTCGTTCAGATACGCAGTATTTT. The chain couples TRBV11-2 to TRBJ2-3, with 11 bases that match TRBD2. From germline, CDR1 is SGHAT and CDR2 FQNNGV. Trimming took 6 bases from V and 4 from J; bases not matched to a gene: 9. The CDR3 loop spans 16 amino acids.

The V gene is TRBV6-4, the J gene TRBJ2-2; tentatively, D is TRBD2 (5 bases). CDR1 is MRHNA, CDR2 SNTAGT, per germline. Trimming cost V 3 bases and J 4 bases, with 12 bases left between them. This CDR3 is built from 15 residues. This chain's CDR3 is CASSEGGGFTGELFF. CDR3 DNA sequence: TGTGCCAGCAGTGAAGGTGGAGGATTCACCGGGGAGCTGTTTTTT.